The present T cell receptor beta chain was sequenced within a study of blood T cell repertoires in COVID-19. Under the authors' procedure: Estimates of nucleated cell counts were drawn from the amplification of reference gene primers. Libraries were prepared by immunoSEQ multiplex PCR; TCRdb keeps only in-frame clonotypes and omits some of them. The DNA gave D and trimming, while V, J and clone size come from that table. The data contain around 97,000 clones, over 85% of them singletons. Trimming pared 6 bases from V and 0 bases from J, leaving 9 bases between. The CDR3 covers 15 residues. Germline values: CDR1 LNHDA, CDR2 SQIVND (reference sequence).

What was sequenced was peripheral blood. This chain uses TRBV19 with TRBJ2-6; D gene unclear. The sequence was collected from a woman of 80 years or more in a cohort sampled during active COVID-19. CDR3 bases: TGTGCCAGTAGACAACAGATCTCTGGGGCCAACGTCCTGACTTTC. It yields the protein CASRQQISGANVLTF.